This T cell receptor (beta chain) was identified during a study of T cell responses to AZD1222 COVID-19 vaccine. The V gene's germline CDR1 is SGDLS and CDR2 YYNGEE. Trimming took 5 bases from V and 0 from J, leaving 6 bases between them. The CDR3 runs to 13 residues. With respect to this clone: Its specificity is unknown.

Study results and caveats: Nearly half of spike-specific TCRs reportedly target variant regions that are unmutated in the B.1.351 and B.1.1.7 variants. Spike-specific TCR breadth and depth went up after people got two AZD1222 doses. The peak T cell response came first, and repertoires were sampled only after it.

Here immunoSEQ multiplex PCR was the method, and the copy in TCRdb shows in-frame clones only, minus some. The sample has 140,000 to 150,000 clones; about 86% are singletons. This clonotype was obtained from an adult who received the AZD1222 COVID-19 vaccine. This chain uses TRBV9 with TRBJ1-3, with D maybe TRBD1 (6 bases). The sequencing here drew on peripheral blood, taken 28 days after the second AZD1222 dose. The CDR3 bases are TGTGCCAGCAGGGGGGCCTCTGGAAACACCATATATTTT. This gives the protein CASRGASGNTIYF. The full variable domain, completed using reference TRBV9 and TRBJ1-3, is DSGVTQTPKHLITATGQRVTLRCSPRSGDLSVYWYQQSLDQGLQFLIQYYNGEERAKGNILERFSAQQFPDLHSELNLSSLELGDSALYFCASRGASGNTIYFGEGSWLTVV.